One and the same sample provided the 14 T cell receptor beta chains below, sequenced in a study of CD8 T cells in Susac syndrome. RNA amounts of roughly 0.45 to 1 ug underwent reverse transcription with random hexamers. MiXCR was run by TCRdb on the immunoSEQ multiplex PCR reads, yielding one entry per CDR3 protein. The sample has 300,000 or so distinct CDR3 sequences, 90% to 95% seen once. Sample: CD4+ T cells from PBMCs. These TCRs come from a human donor with multiple sclerosis.

The CDR3 spells CSARGWTGNEQYF. The CDR3 DNA follows: TGCAGTGCTAGGGGGTGGACAGGGAACGAGCAGTACTTC. V usage is TRBV20-1 and J usage is TRBJ2-7, with 8 bases that match TRBD1. Per germline, CDR1 DFQATT and CDR2 SNEGSKA (reference sequence). Losses at the gene ends were 3 bases for V and 5 bases for J; bases not matched to a gene: 6. The CDR3 loop spans 13 amino acids.

This clonotype showed up just a few times. The CDR3 DNA sequence: TGTGCCAGCAGCCCCAGCGGGAGGAAAGAGACCCAGTACTTC. Translating gives CASSPSGRKETQYF. The chain links TRBV7-6 to TRBJ2-5; 9 bases fit TRBD2. The CDR3 has 14 amino acids. Losses at the gene ends were 5 bases for V and 3 bases for J; bases not matched to a gene: 4. The germline gives CDR1 SGHVS, CDR2 FNYEAQ. Supplemented by reference TRBV7-6 and TRBJ2-5, the full variable domain reads GAGVSQSPRYKVTKRGQDVALRCDPISGHVSLYWYRQALGQGPEFLTYFNYEAQQDKSGLPNDRFSAERPEGSISTLTIQRTEQRDSAMYRCASSPSGRKETQYFGPGTRLLVL.

The chain has TRBV25-1 and TRBJ2-2; a weak D match, TRBD2 (5 bases). Germline CDR1 MGHDK, CDR2 SYGVNS. V was shortened by 8 bases and J by 0 bases, with 10 bases between the two germline ends. The CDR3 consists of 14 residues. DNA for the CDR3: TGTGCCAGCGCCAGGACTTCGAACACCGGGGAGCTGTTTTTT. Protein product: CASARTSNTGELFF.

In nucleotides, the CDR3 is TGTGCCAGCAGCTTCACCGGGACATTTAATCAAGGCTACACCTTC. As protein: CASSFTGTFNQGYTF. The chain is built from TRBV7-2 and TRBJ1-2; tentative D call: TRBD1 (6 bases). Germline V lookup: CDR1 SGHTA, CDR2 FQGNSA. This CDR3 has 15 amino acids. Trimming shortened V by 3 bases and J by 8 bases, and 19 bases separated the two germline ends.

In nucleotides, the CDR3 is TGTGCCAGCAGCTTAGAGACATTTGAGACCCAGTACTTC. Amino acids: CASSLETFETQYF. The genes are TRBV11-3 and TRBJ2-5; D is undetermined. The CDR3 totals 13 residues. Looked up from germline, CDR1 is SGHNT and CDR2 is YENEEA. V was pared by 0 bases and J by 5 bases, with 7 bases between.

This clonotype was counted only a few times. The chain couples TRBV6-1 to TRBJ2-4; D may be TRBD1 (6 bases). CDR1 and CDR2 from the germline V gene are MNHNS and SASEGT. The CDR3 sequence is 14 residues long. The V gene lost 2 bases and the J gene lost 8 bases, with 13 bases spanning the gap. The CDR3 nucleotides are TGTGCCAGCAGTGAATCAGGGGCGCAGGACATTCAGTACTTC. This translates into CASSESGAQDIQYF.

The chain carries TRBV18 and TRBJ2-3, with 13 bases that match TRBD2. Trimming at V came to 6 bases and at J to 2 bases, leaving 8 bases not matched to a gene. Germline CDR1 and CDR2: KGHSH and LQKENI. The CDR3 is 17 residues long. The CDR3: CASSSTSGRFPTDTQYF. The CDR3 nucleotides are TGTGCCAGCTCGTCGACTAGCGGGAGGTTCCCCACAGATACGCAGTATTTT.

The chain carries TRBV6-2 or TRBV6-3 and TRBJ2-5; 8 nucleotides agree with TRBD1. The J segment lost 8 bases and the V segment lost 8 bases, leaving 10 bases of the junction unmatched. CDR3 size: 13 residues. CDR1 is MNHEY, CDR2 SVGEGT, per germline. The DNA for the CDR3 is TGTGCCAGCGGGAGACAGGGGATGGGAACCCAGTACTTC. It encodes CASGRQGMGTQYF.

This chain joins TRBV19 and TRBJ1-2; 10 bases line up with TRBD1. CDR3 length: 14 residues. Unmatched junction bases numbered 9, after V lost 7 bases and J lost 7 bases. The germline CDR1 and CDR2 sequences are LNHDA and SQIVND (reference sequence). In nucleotides, the CDR3 is TGTGCCAGTACCGACAGGGGGCGAGTAAGTGGCTACACCTTC. Amino acids: CASTDRGRVSGYTF.

The V and J genes are TRBV20-1 and TRBJ2-1; 11 nucleotides agree with TRBD2. CDR3 length: 15 amino acids. CDR1 is DFQATT, CDR2 SNEGSKA, per germline (reference sequence). Trimming cost V 0 bases and J 4 bases; bases outside gene matches: 2. The CDR3 sequence is CSARDPSGRYNEQFF. The CDR3 DNA is TGCAGTGCTAGAGACCCTAGCGGGAGGTACAATGAGCAGTTCTTC.

CDR3 loop: CASSQDPAGGMDEQFF. In DNA form, the CDR3 reads TGTGCCAGCAGCCAAGACCCAGCGGGAGGGATGGATGAGCAGTTCTTC. The chain carries TRBV3-1 and TRBJ2-1, with 10 bases aligning to TRBD2. Germline assignment: CDR1 LGHDT and CDR2 YNNKEL (reference sequence). This CDR3 is built from 16 residues. Germline trimming cut 0 bases from V and 8 bases from J; bases unmatched to any gene: 7.

The rearrangement joins TRBV3-1 to TRBJ2-7, with D possibly matching TRBD2 (6 bases). The CDR3 sequence is 12 residues long. Trimming stripped 4 bases from V and 12 bases from J, with 16 bases between. Germline loops: CDR1 LGHDT, CDR2 YNNKEL (reference sequence). The CDR3 is CASSRNAEGLYF. CDR3 DNA sequence: TGTGCCAGCAGCCGGAATGCGGAGGGGTTGTACTTC.

V usage is TRBV12-3 or TRBV12-4 and J usage is TRBJ1-1; D is undetermined. The CDR3 covers 13 residues. Trimming shortened V by 5 bases and J by 3 bases, and 10 bases separated the two germline ends. CDR3: CASSGDGYTEAFF. The CDR3 DNA reads as TGTGCCAGCAGTGGCGACGGGTACACTGAAGCTTTCTTT.

The rearrangement links TRBV5-1 to TRBJ2-7; weak D call: TRBD1 (5 bases). Between the trimmed V and J ends, which lost 0 bases and 1 base, there was a span of 8 bases. CDR3 length: 14 residues. CDR1 is SGHRS and CDR2 is YFSETQ in the germline V gene. The CDR3 DNA sequence: TGCGCCAGCAGCTTGGAGGCAGGGTCCTACGAGCAGTACTTC. Amino acids: CASSLEAGSYEQYF.